What follows is one T cell receptor (beta chain) and its context. What it binds is unknown. This record comes from a study of blood T cells in healthy people across ages. V gave up 1 base and J gave up 7 bases, with 7 bases separating them. From germline, CDR1 is SGHTA and CDR2 FQGNSA. This CDR3 is built from 12 residues. Overall study findings and caveats: Getting older went along with TCR beta diversity per million T cells dropping roughly linearly. The lack of PBMC sorting stopped any conclusive naive versus antigen-experienced comparison.

Using a J-beta primer mix together with a sample-barcoded 5' primer, a second PCR was run for roughly 7 to 11 cycles. Each of the samples gave a minimum of 2.5 million paired-end reads that contained CDR3. Each CDR3 protein is one row after TCRdb ran MiXCR on the 5' RACE reads. There are about 620,000 distinct CDR3 sequences in the sample; roughly 21% occur only once, and roughly 3.6% lies in the top ten. The rearrangement uses TRBV7-2 and TRBJ1-1; D gene uncertain. The sequence was obtained from a man in his 70s in good health. The specimen sequenced was blood. CDR3 amino acids: CASSLVGDEAFF. The CDR3 region has the DNA TGTGCCAGCAGCTTAGTGGGAGATGAAGCTTTCTTT.